This T cell receptor beta chain was recovered during a study of regulatory T cells. Study-level points and caveats: Hydrophobic residues at CDR3 positions 6 and 7 were enriched in conventional CD4+ T cells of CD3G-deficient patients. Regulatory T cells showed the strongest V-J pair restriction and V/J gene skewing among patient repertoires.

About this clone itself: The target antigen is unknown.

The primer mix had 52 TRBV and 13 TRBJ primers. Measured with immunoSEQ multiplex PCR; TCRdb has only the in-frame clones, and not every one. The table lists tens of thousands of clones, about 94% of them singletons. Patients, 2 to 39 years old, had expanded memory T-cell proportions. CD4+ cells were sorted into CD25-high CD127-low regulatory cells and CD25-low CD127-high conventional cells. Trimming cost V 0 bases and J 8 bases, with 11 bases left between them. There are 14 residues in the CDR3. The germline CDR1 and CDR2 sequences are ENHRY and SYGVKD. The sample consisted of conventional CD4+ T cells sorted from blood. This chain links TRBV10-3 with TRBJ2-1, with D maybe TRBD2 (5 bases). The clonotype originates from a child aged 2 to 15 with CD3G deficiency. The CDR3 loop reads CAISESDWRHEQFF. The CDR3 DNA sequence: TGTGCCATCAGTGAGTCGGACTGGAGACATGAGCAGTTCTTC.